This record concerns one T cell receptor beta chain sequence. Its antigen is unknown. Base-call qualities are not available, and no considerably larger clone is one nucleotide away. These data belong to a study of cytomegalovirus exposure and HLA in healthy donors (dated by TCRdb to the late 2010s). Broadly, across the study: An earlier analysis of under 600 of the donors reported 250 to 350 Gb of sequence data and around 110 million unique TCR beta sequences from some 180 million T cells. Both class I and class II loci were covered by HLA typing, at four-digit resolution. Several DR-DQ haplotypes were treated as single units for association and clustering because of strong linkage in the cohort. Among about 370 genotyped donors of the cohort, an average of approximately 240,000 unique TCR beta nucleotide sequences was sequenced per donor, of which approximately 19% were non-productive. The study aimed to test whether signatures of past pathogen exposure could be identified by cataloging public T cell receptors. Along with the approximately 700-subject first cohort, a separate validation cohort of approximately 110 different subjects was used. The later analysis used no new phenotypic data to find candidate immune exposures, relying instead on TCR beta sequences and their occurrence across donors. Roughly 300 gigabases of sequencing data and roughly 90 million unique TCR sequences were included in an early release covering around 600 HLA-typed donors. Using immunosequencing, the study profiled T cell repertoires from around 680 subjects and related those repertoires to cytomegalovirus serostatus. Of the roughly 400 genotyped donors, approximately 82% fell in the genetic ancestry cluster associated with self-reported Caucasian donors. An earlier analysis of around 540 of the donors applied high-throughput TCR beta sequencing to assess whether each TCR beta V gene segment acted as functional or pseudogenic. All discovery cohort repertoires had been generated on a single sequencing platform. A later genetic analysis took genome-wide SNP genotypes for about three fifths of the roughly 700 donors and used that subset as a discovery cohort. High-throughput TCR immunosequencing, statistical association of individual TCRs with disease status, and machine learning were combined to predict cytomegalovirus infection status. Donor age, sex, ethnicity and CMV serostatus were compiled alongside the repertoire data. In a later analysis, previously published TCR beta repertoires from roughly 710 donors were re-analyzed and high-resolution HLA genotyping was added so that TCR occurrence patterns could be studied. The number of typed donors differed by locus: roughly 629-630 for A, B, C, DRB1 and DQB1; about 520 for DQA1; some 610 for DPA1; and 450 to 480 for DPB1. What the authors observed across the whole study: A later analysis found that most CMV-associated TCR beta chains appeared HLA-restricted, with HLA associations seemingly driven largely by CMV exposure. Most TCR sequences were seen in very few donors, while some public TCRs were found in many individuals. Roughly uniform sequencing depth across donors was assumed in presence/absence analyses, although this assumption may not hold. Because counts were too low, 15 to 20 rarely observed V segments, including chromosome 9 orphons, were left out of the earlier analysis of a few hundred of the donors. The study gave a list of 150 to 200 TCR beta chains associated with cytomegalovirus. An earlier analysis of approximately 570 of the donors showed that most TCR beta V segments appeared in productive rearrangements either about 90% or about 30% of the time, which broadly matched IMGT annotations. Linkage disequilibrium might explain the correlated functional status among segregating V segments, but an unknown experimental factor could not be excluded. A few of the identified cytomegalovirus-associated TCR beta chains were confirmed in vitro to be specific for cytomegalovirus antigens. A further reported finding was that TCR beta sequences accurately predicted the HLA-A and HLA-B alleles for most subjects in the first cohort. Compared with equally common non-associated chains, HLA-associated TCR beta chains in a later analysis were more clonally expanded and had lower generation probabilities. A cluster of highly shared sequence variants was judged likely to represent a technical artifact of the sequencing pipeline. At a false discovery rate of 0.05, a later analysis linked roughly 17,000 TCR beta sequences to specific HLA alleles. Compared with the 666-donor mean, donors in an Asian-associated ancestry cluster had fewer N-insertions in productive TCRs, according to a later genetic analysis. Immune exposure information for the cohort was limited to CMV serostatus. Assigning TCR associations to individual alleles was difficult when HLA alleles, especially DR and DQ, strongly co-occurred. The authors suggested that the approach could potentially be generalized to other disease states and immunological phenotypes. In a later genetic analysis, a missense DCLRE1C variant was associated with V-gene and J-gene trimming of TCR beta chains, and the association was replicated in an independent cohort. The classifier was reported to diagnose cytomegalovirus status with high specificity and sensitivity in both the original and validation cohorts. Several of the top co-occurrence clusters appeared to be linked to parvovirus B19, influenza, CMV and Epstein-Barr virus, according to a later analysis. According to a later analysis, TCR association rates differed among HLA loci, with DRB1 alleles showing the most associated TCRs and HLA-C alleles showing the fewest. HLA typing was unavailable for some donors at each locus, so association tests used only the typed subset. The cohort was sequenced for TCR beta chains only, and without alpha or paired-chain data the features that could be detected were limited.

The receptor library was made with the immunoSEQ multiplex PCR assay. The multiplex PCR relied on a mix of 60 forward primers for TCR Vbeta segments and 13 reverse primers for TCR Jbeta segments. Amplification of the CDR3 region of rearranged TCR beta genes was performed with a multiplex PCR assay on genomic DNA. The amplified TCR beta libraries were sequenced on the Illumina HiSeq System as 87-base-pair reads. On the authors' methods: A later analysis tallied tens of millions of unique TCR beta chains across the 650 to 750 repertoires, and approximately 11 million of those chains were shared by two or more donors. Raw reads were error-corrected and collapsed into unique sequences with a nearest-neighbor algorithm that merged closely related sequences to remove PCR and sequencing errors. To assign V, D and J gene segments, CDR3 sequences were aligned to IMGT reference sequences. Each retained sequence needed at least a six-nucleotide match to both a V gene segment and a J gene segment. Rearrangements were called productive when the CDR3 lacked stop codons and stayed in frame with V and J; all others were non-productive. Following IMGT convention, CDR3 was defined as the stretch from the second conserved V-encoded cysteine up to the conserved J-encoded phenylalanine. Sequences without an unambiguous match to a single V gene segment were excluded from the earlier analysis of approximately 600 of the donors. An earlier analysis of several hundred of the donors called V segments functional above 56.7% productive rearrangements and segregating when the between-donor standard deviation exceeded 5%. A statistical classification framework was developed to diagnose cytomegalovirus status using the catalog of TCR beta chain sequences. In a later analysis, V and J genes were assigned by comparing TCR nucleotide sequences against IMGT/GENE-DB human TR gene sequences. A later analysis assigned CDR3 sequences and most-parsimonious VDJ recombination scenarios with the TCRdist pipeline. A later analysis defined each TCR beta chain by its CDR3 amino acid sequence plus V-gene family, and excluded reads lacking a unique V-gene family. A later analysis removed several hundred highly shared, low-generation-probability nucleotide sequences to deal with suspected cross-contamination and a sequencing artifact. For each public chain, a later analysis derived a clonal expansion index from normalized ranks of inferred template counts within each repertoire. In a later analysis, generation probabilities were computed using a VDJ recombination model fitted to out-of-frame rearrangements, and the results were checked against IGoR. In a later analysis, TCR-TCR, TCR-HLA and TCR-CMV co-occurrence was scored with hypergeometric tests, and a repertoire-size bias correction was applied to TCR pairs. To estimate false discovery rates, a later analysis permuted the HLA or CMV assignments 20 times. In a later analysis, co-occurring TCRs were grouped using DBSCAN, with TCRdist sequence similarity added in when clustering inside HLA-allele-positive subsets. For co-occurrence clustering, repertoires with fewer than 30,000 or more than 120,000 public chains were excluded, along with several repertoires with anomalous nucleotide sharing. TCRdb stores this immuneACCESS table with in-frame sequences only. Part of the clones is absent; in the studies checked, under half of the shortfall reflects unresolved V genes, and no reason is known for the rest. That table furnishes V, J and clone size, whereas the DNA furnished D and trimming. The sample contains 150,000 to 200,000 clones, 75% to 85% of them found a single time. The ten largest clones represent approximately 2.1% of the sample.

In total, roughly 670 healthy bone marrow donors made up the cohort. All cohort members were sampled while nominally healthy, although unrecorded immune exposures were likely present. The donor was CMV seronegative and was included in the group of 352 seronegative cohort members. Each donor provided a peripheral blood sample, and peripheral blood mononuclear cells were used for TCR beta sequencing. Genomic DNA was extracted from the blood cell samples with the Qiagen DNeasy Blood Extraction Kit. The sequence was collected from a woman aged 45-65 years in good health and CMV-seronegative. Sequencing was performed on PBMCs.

CDR3 sequence: CASSQTGDYGYTF. The DNA sequence follows: TGCGCCAGCAGCCAAACAGGGGACTATGGCTACACCTTC. The receptor chain draws on TRBV4-3 and TRBJ1-2; TRBD1 matches 7 bases in the middle. Via the germline V gene, CDR1 is LGHNA and CDR2 YSLEER. Including cysteine and phenylalanine, the CDR3 has 13 amino acids. The entry retains the CDR3 DNA only, 39 bases that are in frame from base 1. Clipping removes 2 bases from V and 3 bases from J, with 0 as the unmatched junction base count.